Below, 32 T cell receptor beta chains from the same sample are listed, as sequenced in a study of blood T cell repertoires in COVID-19. The repertoire was sequenced with immunoSEQ multiplex PCR; TCRdb's copy has only in-frame clones and lacks some. The sample yields about 95,000 clones, approximately 80% seen once. The sequenced sample was peripheral blood. Source of these receptors: a human donor in a cohort sampled during active COVID-19.

The V and J genes are TRBV27 and TRBJ1-1; D gene ambiguous. The ends were cut back, 3 bases at V and 1 base at J, with 15 bases in the middle. Germline V gene lookup returns CDR1 MNHEY and CDR2 SMNVEV (reference sequence). This CDR3 contains 16 residues. Here the CDR3 DNA reads TGTGCCAGCAGTTTTGTCCCCGGTCTGCCGAACACTGAAGCTTTCTTT. It is translated as CASSFVPGLPNTEAFF.

This chain uses TRBV18 with TRBJ1-5; a possible D gene is TRBD1 (5 bases). V lost 2 bases, J lost 6 bases, and 8 bases lay in between. The CDR3 sequence is 13 residues long. Germline V lookup: CDR1 KGHSH, CDR2 LQKENI. The CDR3 coding sequence is TGTGCCAGCTCACCAGGGGCAGTTCAGCCCCAGCATTTT. Its translation is CASSPGAVQPQHF.

The chain carries TRBV27 and TRBJ1-5; D is unclear. Germline CDR1 is MNHEY and CDR2 is SMNVEV (reference sequence). V was trimmed by 4 bases and J by 7 bases, leaving 8 bases between them. This CDR3 contains 12 residues. The CDR3 here is CASSSPSQPQHF. CDR3 coding DNA: TGTGCCAGCAGTTCCCCGAGCCAGCCCCAGCATTTT.

The gene calls are TRBV5-5 and TRBJ1-5; D is uncertain. With 4 bases removed from V and 0 bases from J, the gap between germline ends came to 11 bases. CDR1 and CDR2 from the germline V gene are SGHKS and YYEKEE (reference sequence). The CDR3 spans 15 residues. CDR3 DNA sequence: TGTGCCAGCAGCCCCGGGGTCCATAGCAATCAGCCCCAGCATTTT. Translated, it gives CASSPGVHSNQPQHF.

V gene TRBV18 combines with J gene TRBJ1-4, with a tentative D call TRBD1 (6 bases). CDR1 is KGHSH, CDR2 LQKENI, per germline. The length of the CDR3 is 14 residues. V was trimmed by 2 bases and J by 10 bases, leaving 14 bases between them. The CDR3 coding sequence is TGTGCCAGCTCACCAGACAGGTCGCATGGAAAACTGTTTTTT. Its translation: CASSPDRSHGKLFF. The whole variable domain, remainder taken from reference TRBV18 and TRBJ1-4, is NAGVMQNPRHLVRRRGQEARLRCSPMKGHSHVYWYRQLPEEGLKFMVYLQKENIIDESGMPKERFSAEFPKEGPSILRIQQVVRGDSAAYFCASSPDRSHGKLFFGSGTQLSVL.

The chain couples TRBV2 to TRBJ2-1; TRBD2 aligns across 7 bases. The CDR3 runs to 16 residues. V shed 1 base and J 6 bases; nucleotides not matched to a gene: 9. The germline gives CDR1 SNHLY, CDR2 FYNNEI. CDR3 sequence: CASSEVSGSAVNEQFF. The CDR3 coding sequence is TGTGCCAGCAGTGAAGTTAGCGGGTCAGCGGTCAATGAGCAGTTCTTC.

The chain combines TRBV18 with TRBJ2-3; the match to TRBD2 covers 11 bases. The CDR3 runs to 18 residues. Looked up from germline, CDR1 is KGHSH and CDR2 is LQKENI. V was clipped by 3 bases and J by 0 bases; unmatched bases: 8. CDR3 coding DNA: TGTGCCAGCTCACCTCTGCGACTAGCGGGATCTAGCACAGATACGCAGTATTTT. This sequence encodes CASSPLRLAGSSTDTQYF.

The chain joins TRBV6-1 to TRBJ2-7, with D tentatively TRBD1 (6 bases). The V gene lost 3 bases and the J gene lost 4 bases, with 16 bases spanning the gap. The germline CDR1 and CDR2 sequences are MNHNS and SASEGT. The CDR3 covers 15 residues. CDR3 loop: CASSDQGPGGYEQYF. DNA of the CDR3: TGTGCCAGCAGTGACCAGGGGCCTGGCGGTTACGAGCAGTACTTC.

The J gene is TRBJ2-1, the V gene TRBV18, with 8 positions matching TRBD2. CDR1 KGHSH and CDR2 LQKENI come from the germline V gene. The CDR3 spans 15 residues. V lost 2 bases, J lost 8 bases, and 8 bases stayed unmatched. CDR3 amino acids: CASSPSQRGRDEQFF. CDR3 nucleotide sequence: TGTGCCAGCTCACCATCCCAGCGGGGGCGCGATGAGCAGTTCTTC.

V usage is TRBV19 and J usage is TRBJ1-5; TRBD1 might be the D (5 bases). This CDR3 comprises 15 residues. Germline V gives CDR1 LNHDA, CDR2 SQIVND (reference sequence). V lost 6 bases and J lost 3, with 15 bases in between. The CDR3 loop reads CASRLPGLHNQPQHF. CDR3 sequence (DNA): TGTGCCAGTAGGCTACCGGGACTCCACAATCAGCCCCAGCATTTT.

The V call is TRBV12-3 or TRBV12-4, the J call TRBJ2-2; D might be TRBD1 (5 bases). The CDR3 is 13 amino acids. The V end was cut by 3 bases, the J end by 9 bases, with 11 bases between. This chain's CDR3 is CASSFDSERELFF. The CDR3 nucleotides are TGTGCCAGCAGTTTTGACAGCGAAAGGGAGCTGTTTTTT.

This clone was seen just once. The chain carries TRBV5-5 and TRBJ2-2, with D perhaps TRBD2 (5 bases). Germline CDR1 and CDR2: SGHKS and YYEKEE (reference sequence). The CDR3 is made up of 14 amino acids. The ends were cut back, 4 bases at V and 8 bases at J, with 15 bases in the middle. CDR3 DNA sequence: TGTGCCAGCAGCCCTGGGGTAGCGTCGGGGGAGCTGTTTTTT. The encoded protein is CASSPGVASGELFF.

This chain links TRBV18 with TRBJ1-6; 7 nucleotides align to TRBD1. There are 15 residues in the CDR3. The germline V gene encodes CDR1 KGHSH and CDR2 LQKENI. J was trimmed by 7 bases and V by 7 bases; bases with no gene match: 10. CDR3 sequence (DNA): TGTGCCAGCTTTATCTCCGGGACAGCCAATTCACCCCTCCACTTT. It codes for CASFISGTANSPLHF.

V usage is TRBV6-5 and J usage is TRBJ1-1, with a possible D match to TRBD1 (6 bases). Trimming pared 2 bases from V and 0 bases from J, leaving 10 bases between. Looked up from germline, CDR1 is MNHEY and CDR2 is SVGAGI. The CDR3 sequence is 15 residues long. The CDR3 loop is CASSYQGGVNTEAFF. The CDR3 nucleotides are TGTGCCAGCAGTTACCAAGGGGGGGTGAACACTGAAGCTTTCTTT.

This CDR3 is CASSLFGDRYTF. The CDR3 nucleotides read TGTGCCAGCAGCTTATTCGGAGACCGCTACACCTTC. The chain is built from TRBV11-2 and TRBJ1-2, with D unclear. V was cut by 2 bases and J by 9 bases, with 10 bases left in between. Germline loops: CDR1 SGHAT, CDR2 FQNNGV. The CDR3 runs 12 residues.

The chain couples TRBV6-5 to TRBJ1-1; maybe TRBD1 (6 bases). This CDR3 has 13 amino acids. The V end lost 6 bases, the J end lost 4 bases, and 12 bases lay between the germline ends. The germline CDR1 and CDR2 sequences are MNHEY and SVGAGI. This chain's CDR3 is CASSIGGFTEAFF. CDR3 sequence (DNA): TGTGCCAGCAGCATAGGGGGTTTCACTGAAGCTTTCTTT.

The chain combines TRBV2 with TRBJ2-5, with TRBD2 identical over 11 bases. CDR3 length: 16 residues. Germline values: CDR1 SNHLY, CDR2 FYNNEI. V trimming: 3 bases; J trimming: 5 bases; junction bases outside the gene matches: 8. The CDR3 nucleotides read TGTGCCAGCAGTGATGGTAGCGGGGGGGTTCGGGAGACCCAGTACTTC. Amino acids: CASSDGSGGVRETQYF.

The J gene is TRBJ2-3, the V gene TRBV29-1; TRBD2 might be the D (6 bases). The germline gives CDR1 SQVTM, CDR2 ANQGSEA. V was shortened by 5 bases and J by 2 bases, with 17 bases between the two germline ends. CDR3 length: 15 amino acids. CDR3 in amino acids: CSVPWVGGATDTQYF. The CDR3 DNA follows: TGCAGCGTTCCGTGGGTTGGAGGGGCCACAGATACGCAGTATTTT.

This clone was found a few times. The chain employs TRBV18 and TRBJ1-2; 9 positions match TRBD1. The V and J ends lost 9 bases and 5 bases, in that order; junction bases with no gene match: 7. From germline, CDR1 is KGHSH and CDR2 LQKENI. CDR3 length: 13 residues. The CDR3 loop reads CASTTGGRYGYTF. The CDR3 DNA reads TGTGCCAGTACGACAGGGGGTCGGTATGGCTACACCTTC.

This chain connects TRBV19 to TRBJ2-7; TRBD1 aligns across 9 bases. With 7 bases clipped from V and 2 bases from J, the junction kept 6 bases outside the gene matches. CDR3 length: 14 amino acids. Per the germline V gene, CDR1 is LNHDA and CDR2 is SQIVND (reference sequence). Here the CDR3 reads CASMVGQGPYEQYF. In nucleotides, the CDR3 is TGTGCCAGTATGGTAGGACAGGGGCCCTACGAGCAGTACTTC.

The chain combines TRBV3-1 (or the pseudogene TRBV3-2) with TRBJ2-3; TRBD2 matches at 9 bases. CDR1 is LGHDT, CDR2 YNNKEL, per germline (reference sequence). The CDR3 loop spans 16 amino acids. Trimming at V came to 3 bases and at J to 0 bases, leaving 4 bases not matched to a gene. DNA of the CDR3: TGTGCCAGCAGCCACTACAGCGGGGGGAGCACAGATACGCAGTATTTT. Translation: CASSHYSGGSTDTQYF.

The rearrangement joins TRBV28 to TRBJ2-4, with a possible D match to TRBD1 (6 bases). This CDR3 is built from 17 residues. Germline-derived CDR1 and CDR2 are MDHEN and SYDVKM. V lost 2 bases, J lost 2 bases, and 16 bases lay in between. The CDR3 DNA reads as TGTGCCAGCAGTTTAAGCCCAAAGACAGGCACCAAAAACATTCAGTACTTC. It translates to CASSLSPKTGTKNIQYF.

The chain is built from TRBV12-5 and TRBJ2-5; D is uncertain. Germline V lookup: CDR1 LGHNT, CDR2 FRNRAP. The CDR3 is 13 residues long. Trimming pared 2 bases from V and 4 bases from J, leaving 8 bases between. CDR3 region: CASGLLPGETQYF. For the CDR3, the DNA is TGTGCTAGTGGTTTGTTACCGGGAGAGACCCAGTACTTC.

The V gene is TRBV19, the J gene TRBJ1-5, with TRBD1 matching over 8 bases. Germline trimming cut 5 bases from V and 2 bases from J; bases unmatched to any gene: 2. This CDR3 has 14 residues. Germline V gene sequence: CDR1 LNHDA, CDR2 SQIVND (reference sequence). This CDR3 is CASSYRGGNQPQHF. CDR3 nucleotide sequence: TGTGCCAGTAGTTACAGGGGGGGCAATCAGCCCCAGCATTTT. The complete variable domain, with remaining parts taken from reference TRBV19 and TRBJ1-5, reads DGGITQSPKYLFRKEGQNVTLSCEQNLNHDAMYWYRQDPGQGLRLIYYSQIVNDFQKGDIAEGYSVSREKKESFPLTVTSAQKNPTAFYLCASSYRGGNQPQHFGDGTRLSIL.

This clone came up once. The chain uses TRBV5-1 and TRBJ2-2; 9 bases map to TRBD1. After removal of 4 bases from V and 3 bases from J, the junction contained 4 bases not matched to a gene. CDR1 SGHRS and CDR2 YFSETQ come from the germline V gene. The CDR3 spans 15 residues. The DNA for the CDR3 is TGCGCCAGCAGCGTACAGGGGGCTGACACCGGGGAGCTGTTTTTT. It is translated as CASSVQGADTGELFF.

The chain uses TRBV19 and TRBJ2-6; 8 positions agree with TRBD2. The CDR3 is made up of 16 amino acids. V was pared by 0 bases and J by 12 bases, with 10 bases of the junction left unmatched. In germline, CDR1 is LNHDA, CDR2 SQIVND (reference sequence). The CDR3 protein is CASSIELAGRPTVLTF. CDR3 nucleotide sequence: TGTGCCAGTAGTATAGAGCTAGCGGGTAGACCCACCGTCCTGACTTTC.

This rearrangement joins TRBV28 to TRBJ2-2; a weak D match, TRBD1 (6 bases). The CDR3 runs to 17 residues. V lost 5 bases and J 0 bases, leaving 16 bases between the germline ends. Germline CDR1 MDHEN, CDR2 SYDVKM. The CDR3 loop is CASSRPSTGTNTGELFF. The CDR3 nucleotides are TGTGCCAGCAGTCGCCCAAGTACAGGGACGAACACCGGGGAGCTGTTTTTT.

This clone occurred once. The chain has TRBV6-1 and TRBJ1-2; 10 positions agree with TRBD1. Germline values: CDR1 MNHNS, CDR2 SASEGT. The CDR3 contains 15 residues. V was clipped by 0 bases and J by 7 bases; unmatched bases: 5. CDR3 protein: CASSEAETGGVGYTF. DNA of the CDR3: TGTGCCAGCAGTGAAGCGGAGACAGGGGGCGTTGGCTACACCTTC.

As to this clone: The junction and the germline gene differ at one end; a read error may be behind it. The J gene is TRBJ2-5, the V gene TRBV7-7; a possible D gene is TRBD1 (6 bases). Germline lookup yields CDR1 SSHAT and CDR2 FNYEAQ (reference sequence). The CDR3 consists of 15 residues. CDR3 nucleotide sequence: TGTGCTAGCAGCTTAGGCTTGACAGGTGGAGAGACCCAGTACTTC. Residues: CASSLGLTGGETQYF.

This clone was seen just once. The rearrangement uses TRBV7-9 and TRBJ2-1, with 12 bases fitting TRBD2. The CDR3 loop spans 16 amino acids. Trimming removed 3 bases from V and 6 bases from J; junction bases left unmatched: 6. Germline-derived CDR1 and CDR2 are SEHNR and FQNEAQ (reference sequence). The chain's CDR3 is CASSFLAGGTVNEQFF. Written as DNA, the CDR3 is TGTGCCAGCAGCTTCCTAGCGGGAGGGACGGTCAATGAGCAGTTCTTC.

J is TRBJ2-7 and V is TRBV24-1; 11 positions agree with TRBD1. CDR1 is KGHDR and CDR2 is SFDVKD in the germline V gene. V gave up 6 bases and J gave up 3 bases; unmatched junction bases: 12. This CDR3 is built from 17 residues. The CDR3 coding sequence is TGTGCCACCAGTCCCGGGGTTCGGACAGGGGGCGTCTACGAGCAGTACTTC. This codes for CATSPGVRTGGVYEQYF.

This clone appeared once. The CDR3 region is CASSLALAGGGDEQFF. In DNA form, the CDR3 reads TGCGCCAGCAGCTTGGCCCTAGCGGGAGGAGGGGATGAGCAGTTCTTC. V gene TRBV5-1 combines with J gene TRBJ2-1, with 11 bases lining up with TRBD2. CDR3 length equals 16 residues. Germline V gene sequence: CDR1 SGHRS, CDR2 YFSETQ. V dropped 0 bases and J dropped 8; count of bases not matched to a gene: 7.